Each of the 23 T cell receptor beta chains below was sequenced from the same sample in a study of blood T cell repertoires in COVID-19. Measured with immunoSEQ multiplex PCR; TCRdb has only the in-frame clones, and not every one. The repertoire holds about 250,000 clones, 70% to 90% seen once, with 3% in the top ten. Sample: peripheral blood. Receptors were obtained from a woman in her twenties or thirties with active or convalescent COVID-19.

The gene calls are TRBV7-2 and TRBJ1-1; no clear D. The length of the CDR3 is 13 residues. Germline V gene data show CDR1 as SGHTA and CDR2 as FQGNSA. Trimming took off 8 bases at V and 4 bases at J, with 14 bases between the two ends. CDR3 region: CASEVSAFTEAFF. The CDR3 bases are TGTGCCAGCGAGGTCTCCGCCTTCACTGAAGCTTTCTTT.

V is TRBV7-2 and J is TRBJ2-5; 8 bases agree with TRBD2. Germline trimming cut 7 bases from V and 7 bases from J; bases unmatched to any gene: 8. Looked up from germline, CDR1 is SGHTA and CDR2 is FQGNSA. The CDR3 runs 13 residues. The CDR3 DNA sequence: TGTGCCAGCACCCATCGGGGGGGCGGGACCCAGTACTTC. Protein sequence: CASTHRGGGTQYF.

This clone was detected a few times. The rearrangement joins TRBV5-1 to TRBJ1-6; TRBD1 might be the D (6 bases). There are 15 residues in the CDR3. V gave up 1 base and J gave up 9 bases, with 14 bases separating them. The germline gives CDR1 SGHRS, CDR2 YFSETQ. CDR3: CASSLQGPVGSPLHF. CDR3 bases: TGCGCCAGCAGCTTGCAGGGGCCTGTCGGTTCACCCCTCCACTTT.

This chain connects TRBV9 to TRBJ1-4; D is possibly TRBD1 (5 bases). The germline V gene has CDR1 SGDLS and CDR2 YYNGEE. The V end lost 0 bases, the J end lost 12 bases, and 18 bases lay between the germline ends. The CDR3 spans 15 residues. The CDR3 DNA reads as TGTGCCAGCAGCGTAGGAGACAGTGCCGGGGGAGAACTGTTTTTT. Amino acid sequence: CASSVGDSAGGELFF.

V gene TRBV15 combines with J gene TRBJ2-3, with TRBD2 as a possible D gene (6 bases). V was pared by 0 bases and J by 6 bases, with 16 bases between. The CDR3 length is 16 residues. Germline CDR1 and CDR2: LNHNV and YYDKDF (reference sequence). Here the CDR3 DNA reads TGTGCCACCAGCAGAGAGGGCCGACTAGTAGCTGATACGCAGTATTTT. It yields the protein CATSREGRLVADTQYF.

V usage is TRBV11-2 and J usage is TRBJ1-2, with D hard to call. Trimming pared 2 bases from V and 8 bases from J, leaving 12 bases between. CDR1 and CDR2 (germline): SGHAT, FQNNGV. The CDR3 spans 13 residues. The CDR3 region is CASSLRRAGGYTF. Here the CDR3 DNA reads TGTGCCAGCAGCTTAAGGAGGGCAGGAGGCTACACCTTC.

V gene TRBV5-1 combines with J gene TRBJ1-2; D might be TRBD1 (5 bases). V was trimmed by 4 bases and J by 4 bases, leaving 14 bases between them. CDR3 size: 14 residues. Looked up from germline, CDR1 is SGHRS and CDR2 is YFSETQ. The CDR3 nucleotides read TGCGCCAGCAGCAACCGGGACTCCCGCTATGGCTACACCTTC. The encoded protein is CASSNRDSRYGYTF.

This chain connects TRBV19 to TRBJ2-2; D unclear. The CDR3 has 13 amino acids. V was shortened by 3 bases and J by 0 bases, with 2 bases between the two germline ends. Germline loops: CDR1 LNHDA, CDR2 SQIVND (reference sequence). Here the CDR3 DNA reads TGTGCCAGTAGTATCGCGAACACCGGGGAGCTGTTTTTT. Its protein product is CASSIANTGELFF.

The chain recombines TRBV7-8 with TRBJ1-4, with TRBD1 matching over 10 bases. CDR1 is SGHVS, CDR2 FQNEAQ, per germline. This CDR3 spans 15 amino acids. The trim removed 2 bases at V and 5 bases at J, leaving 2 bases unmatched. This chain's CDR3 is CASSLKGQGNEKLFF. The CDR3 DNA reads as TGTGCCAGCAGCTTAAAGGGACAGGGGAATGAAAAACTGTTTTTT.

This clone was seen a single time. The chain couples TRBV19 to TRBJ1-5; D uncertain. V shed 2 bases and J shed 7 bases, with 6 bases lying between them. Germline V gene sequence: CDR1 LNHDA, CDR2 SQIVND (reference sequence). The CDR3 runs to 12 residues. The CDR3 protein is CASSITGQPQHF. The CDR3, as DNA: TGTGCCAGTAGTATAACCGGGCAGCCCCAGCATTTT.

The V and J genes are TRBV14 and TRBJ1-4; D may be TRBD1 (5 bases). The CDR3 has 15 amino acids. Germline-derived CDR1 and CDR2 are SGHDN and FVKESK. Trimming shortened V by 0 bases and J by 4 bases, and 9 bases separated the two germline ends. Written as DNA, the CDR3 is TGTGCCAGCAGCCAAGATAGGGGCGGTAATGAAAAACTGTTTTTT. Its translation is CASSQDRGGNEKLFF.

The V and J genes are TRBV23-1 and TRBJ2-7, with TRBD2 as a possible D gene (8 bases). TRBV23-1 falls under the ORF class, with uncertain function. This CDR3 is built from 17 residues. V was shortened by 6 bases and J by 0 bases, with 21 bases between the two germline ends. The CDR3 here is CASRGREGASLSYEQYF. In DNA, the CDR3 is TGCGCCAGCAGGGGTCGGGAGGGGGCATCACTCTCCTACGAGCAGTACTTC.

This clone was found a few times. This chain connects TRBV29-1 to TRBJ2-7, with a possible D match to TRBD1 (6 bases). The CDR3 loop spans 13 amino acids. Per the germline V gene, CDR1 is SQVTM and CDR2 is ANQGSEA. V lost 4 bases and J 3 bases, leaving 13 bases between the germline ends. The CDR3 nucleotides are TGCAGCGTTGGGAAAGGGGGTGACTACGAGCAGTACTTC. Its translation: CSVGKGGDYEQYF.

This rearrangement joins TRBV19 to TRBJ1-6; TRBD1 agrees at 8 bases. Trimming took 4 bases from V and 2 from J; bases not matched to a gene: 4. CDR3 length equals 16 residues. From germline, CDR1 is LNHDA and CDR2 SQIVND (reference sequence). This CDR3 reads CASSTDRATYNSPLHF. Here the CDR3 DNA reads TGTGCCAGTAGTACGGACAGGGCCACCTATAATTCACCCCTCCACTTT.

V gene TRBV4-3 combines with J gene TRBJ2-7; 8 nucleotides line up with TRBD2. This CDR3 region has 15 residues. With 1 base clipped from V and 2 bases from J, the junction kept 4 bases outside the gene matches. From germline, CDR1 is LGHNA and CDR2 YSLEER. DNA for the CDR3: TGCGCCAGCAGCCAAGTAGCGGGGAACCCCTACGAGCAGTACTTC. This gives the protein CASSQVAGNPYEQYF.

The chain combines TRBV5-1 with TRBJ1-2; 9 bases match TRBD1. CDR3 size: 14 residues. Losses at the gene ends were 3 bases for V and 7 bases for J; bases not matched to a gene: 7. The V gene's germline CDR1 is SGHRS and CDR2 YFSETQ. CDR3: CASSSPGQGSGYTF. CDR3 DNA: TGCGCCAGCAGCTCCCCGGGACAGGGCTCTGGCTACACCTTC.

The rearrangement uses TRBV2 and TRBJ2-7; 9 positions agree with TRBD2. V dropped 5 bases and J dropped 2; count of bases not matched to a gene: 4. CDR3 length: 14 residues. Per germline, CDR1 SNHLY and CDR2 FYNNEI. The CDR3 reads CASSLAGTTYEQYF. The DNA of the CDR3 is TGTGCCAGCAGTCTAGCGGGGACTACCTACGAGCAGTACTTC.

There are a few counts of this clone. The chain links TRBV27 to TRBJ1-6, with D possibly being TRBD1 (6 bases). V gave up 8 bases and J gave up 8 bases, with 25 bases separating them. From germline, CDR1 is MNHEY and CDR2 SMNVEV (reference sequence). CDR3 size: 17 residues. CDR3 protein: CASGLIPGVGVYSPLHF. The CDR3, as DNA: TGTGCCAGCGGCCTAATCCCAGGGGTGGGGGTTTATTCACCCCTCCACTTT.

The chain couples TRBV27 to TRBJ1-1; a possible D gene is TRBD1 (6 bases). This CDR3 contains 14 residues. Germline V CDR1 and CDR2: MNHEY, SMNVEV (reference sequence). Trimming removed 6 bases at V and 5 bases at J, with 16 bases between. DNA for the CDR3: TGTGCCAGCAGCTACCTTGGGGGGGCAACTGAAGCTTTCTTT. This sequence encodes CASSYLGGATEAFF.

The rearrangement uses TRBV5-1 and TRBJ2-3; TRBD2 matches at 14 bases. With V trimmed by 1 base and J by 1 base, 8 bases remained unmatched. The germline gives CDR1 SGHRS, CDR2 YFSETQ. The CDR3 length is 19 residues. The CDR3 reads CASSLIRTSGGTGTDTQYF. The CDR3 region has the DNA TGCGCCAGCAGCTTGATTAGGACTAGCGGGGGGACAGGCACAGATACGCAGTATTTT.

The CDR3 DNA sequence: TGTGCCAGCAGCCAAGATTGGGGAGGCAATCAGCCCCAGCATTTT. Protein: CASSQDWGGNQPQHF. This chain links TRBV3-1 (or the pseudogene TRBV3-2) with TRBJ1-5; D gene uncertain. This CDR3 has 15 amino acids. The V gene lost 0 bases and the J gene lost 2 bases, with 8 bases spanning the gap. Germline V gene lookup returns CDR1 LGHDT and CDR2 YNNKEL (reference sequence).

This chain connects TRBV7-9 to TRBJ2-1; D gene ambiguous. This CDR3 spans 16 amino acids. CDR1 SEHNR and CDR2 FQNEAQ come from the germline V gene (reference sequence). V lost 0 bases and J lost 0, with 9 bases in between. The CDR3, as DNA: TGTGCCAGCAGCTTAGCTTCTTTCAGCTCCTACAATGAGCAGTTCTTC. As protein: CASSLASFSSYNEQFF.

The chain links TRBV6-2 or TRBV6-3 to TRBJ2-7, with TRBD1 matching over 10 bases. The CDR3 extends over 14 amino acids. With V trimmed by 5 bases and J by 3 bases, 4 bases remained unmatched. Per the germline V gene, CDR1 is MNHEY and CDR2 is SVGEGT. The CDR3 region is CASSAGQGRYEQYF. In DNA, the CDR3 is TGTGCCAGCAGTGCGGGACAGGGGCGCTACGAGCAGTACTTC.